The sequence of this T cell receptor (beta chain) was determined in a study of identical twins (dated by TCRdb to the mid-2010s). Regarding the complete study: To test whether fetal clonotypes persist, this study deep-sequenced TCR alpha and beta repertoires from monozygotic twins, from unrelated adults of various ages, and from cord blood. To rule out contamination, replicate twin experiments were performed at different times with different library preparation protocols.

The paper as a whole reports these results and caveats: Invariant T cells such as MAIT and iNKT could partly confound zero-insertion analyses, though diverse VJ usage argued against this for most clonotypes. Compared with coincidental sharing between unrelated individuals, out-of-frame TCR alpha sequences shared between twins had an excess of sequences with low generation probability. Fewer insertions were carried by abundant cord blood beta clonotypes; a weaker similar trend was observed in young adult naive repertoires, while no such trend was observed in memory repertoires. Recombination models systematically underestimated out-of-frame TCR alpha sharing in monozygotic twins but agreed with sharing between unrelated individuals. In beta out-of-frame sequences, excess twin sharing was weaker, because having fewer shared sequences lowered the signal-to-noise ratio. Conclusions relied on cross-sectional statistical analysis, since the same donors could not be followed over many years.

Library method: 5' RACE. The run used an Illumina HiSeq 2000. Template switching added a universal primer binding site, and the final cDNA carried a unique molecular identifier that allowed TCR cDNA molecules to be counted accurately. Specific primers in the conserved constant-segment region were used to synthesize first-strand cDNA for the TCR alpha and beta chains. Each cDNA library was double barcoded, with a SMART-Mk sample barcode plus Illumina barcodes, to control for contamination. TruSeq adapter sequences along with Illumina sample barcodes were introduced in two successive PCR steps. Sequencing of the TCR alpha and beta cDNA libraries was done on the Illumina HiSeq platform using custom primers. The paper's data handling went like this. MiGEC processed the raw reads to extract unique molecular identifiers, while MiXCR was used to determine the CDR3 positions. For each individual, recombination models were inferred using an EM algorithm with the repgenHMM and IGoR tools. The tcR package in R was used for shared clonotype analysis, with sharing normalized by the product of cloneset sizes. Out-of-frame nonproductive sequences were analyzed to study raw recombination free of thymic and clonal selection effects. In-frame beta chains were kept once TCRdb had trimmed the public reads at Q25 with fastp and called clones with MiXCR. Rows with one shared CDR3 protein collapse into an entry with the most common genes and DNA. What appears here as the V and J calls and clone size reflects TCRdb's work, not the paper's. The sample table shows about 340,000 distinct CDR3 sequences, and 9% to 15% are seen once. The ten largest clonotypes hold approximately 7.9% of the sample.

A remark on this clonotype: What antigen it recognizes has not been identified. Per-nucleotide qualities are absent, and no much larger clonotype sits a single base away.

Only healthy Caucasian donors were included. Three pairs of female monozygotic twins, all aged about 18 to 30 years, made up the twin cohort. Positive isolation kits from Invitrogen were used to isolate CD4+ and CD8+ T cell populations. CDR1 and CDR2, per the germline V gene (reference sequence), are SGHKS and YYEKEE. The CDR3 spans 14 residues, from the cysteine through the phenylalanine. Only CDR3 DNA is held: 42 bases, read in frame from base 1. V is reduced by 3 bases and J by 3 bases, leaving a spacing of 13 bases between them. This same sample was also part of a study on yellow fever vaccine responses in identical twins. Looking at the second paper: According to the authors, in identical twins the way T cells responded to vaccination appeared partly convergent and partly personalized. In the study, vaccine-responding T cell clones were precisely tracked in identical twins.

The specimen was CD8+ T cells sorted from blood. This receptor chain uses TRBV5-5 and TRBJ2-7; the D gene cannot be named for sure. The TCR originated in a young woman in good health. CDR3 loop: CASSWGTLDYEQYF. The sequence in DNA is TGTGCCAGCAGCTGGGGAACATTGGACTACGAGCAGTACTTC.